This is a list of T cell receptor beta chains from one sample in a study of blood T cell repertoires in COVID-19. Using immunoSEQ multiplex PCR, the repertoire was profiled, and TCRdb retains in-frame clones only, with some absent. Among 40,000 to 55,000 clones listed, around 90% were seen once. The sequenced sample consisted of peripheral blood. The source is a man aged 50-59 years with active COVID-19. Each CDR3 is given with its conserved first and last residue. The D gene is left open where the match is weak. Size is stated for part of the rows, as once, few or many counts, or as a class when the clone is expanded.

j_call	clone_size	v_call	d_call	cdr3_nt	cdr3_aa
TRBJ1-2	.	TRBV19	TRBD1	TGTGCCAGTAGTGCCCCAGGGGGCGCAACGTGGGGCTACACCTTC	CASSAPGGATWGYTF
TRBJ2-2	.	TRBV27	.	TGTGCCAGCAAAAGGTCAGGGGCCGGGGAGCTGTTTTTT	CASKRSGAGELFF
TRBJ1-2	.	TRBV11-2	TRBD1	TGTGCCAGCAGCTCTTCCGACAGGGGCTATGGCTACACCTTC	CASSSSDRGYGYTF
TRBJ1-5	.	TRBV7-8	.	TGTGCCAGCAGCCCCAGGGGCGCCGGACCGTATAGCAATCAGCCCCAGCATTTT	CASSPRGAGPYSNQPQHF
TRBJ2-2	.	TRBV23-1	.	TGCGCCAGCAGTCAAGGAAGGGGAAAGGGCGGGGAGCTGTTTTTT	CASSQGRGKGGELFF
TRBJ2-7	.	TRBV10-3	.	TGTGCCATCAGTGACAGGGATATGGATTTCTACGAGCAGTACTTC	CAISDRDMDFYEQYF
TRBJ1-4	.	TRBV2	TRBD1	TGTGCCAGCAATACTCGGGACAGCGGTGTGAAGAAACTGTTTTTT	CASNTRDSGVKKLFF
TRBJ2-6	once	TRBV5-5	.	TGTGCCAGCAGCCTGTCCGGGGTTAGCTCTGGGGCCAACGTCCTGACTTTC	CASSLSGVSSGANVLTF
TRBJ2-2	.	TRBV6-2/TRBV6-3	TRBD2	TGTGCCAGCAGTTATAGACTAGCGGGGTTCACCGGGGAGCTGTTTTTT	CASSYRLAGFTGELFF
TRBJ2-2	.	TRBV27	.	TGTGCCAGCAGTTTCTCCTCGAACACCGGGGAGCTGTTTTTT	CASSFSSNTGELFF